This T cell receptor (beta chain) was identified in a study of blood T cell repertoires in COVID-19 (dated by TCRdb to 2020 to 2021). In the study overall: Samples covering the acute and convalescent phases of COVID-19 were provided by collaborators in the United States, Italy and Spain. A freely available public database, intended as a resource for researchers studying the immune response to SARS-CoV-2, is where the repertoires were released. Samples came from the ongoing ImmuneRACE study (first 160 participants) plus 1,254 subjects from 6 global collaborators. Subjects who had been exposed to COVID-19, were actively infected with it, or had recovered from it provided the deeply sampled blood TCRbeta repertoires that made up the dataset. A de-identified subject ID, COVID-19 status, age in years and sex were almost always included in the sample metadata. Where HLA class I and class II types were available, the types were taken from metadata supplied by the sample provider, not from assay-based typing. The prospective study material was composed of cDNA or gDNA derived from T cells, B-cell-depleted T cells, or PBMCs. On the study overall, not on this receptor specifically: How much clinical and demographic metadata was included differed by source and by participant, and the metadata was provided uncurated.

Details on this clone: Its antigen is not yet known. Sequence at one end of the junction differs from germline and may be a read error.

In the prospective study, participants were 18 to 89 years old, resided in approximately 25 geographic areas of the United States, and were enrolled through a virtual design. Cohort assignment in the prospective study relied on participant-reported clinical history from a screening survey and a study questionnaire. Exposed participants had been in contact with someone with a PCR-confirmed or clinician-diagnosed COVID-19 case within 2 weeks of study entry. Mobile phlebotomists in the prospective study collected whole blood, serum and a nasopharyngeal or oropharyngeal swab from every participant. Participants in the prospective study had the option to provide additional blood draws and questionnaires over a roughly two-month period. Before DNA extraction, blood samples from the prospective study were shipped at room temperature or frozen. The immunoSEQ Assay, a bias-controlled multiplex PCR, was used to amplify TCRbeta CDR3 regions from genomic DNA. As for the authors' bioinformatics: Within the assay, amplification of reference gene primers was used to estimate how many nucleated cells each sample contained. To quantify the absolute abundance of each unique TCRbeta CDR3 rearrangement, sequence reads were collapsed and filtered. Productive Simpson clonality was computed per sample as the square root of Simpson's diversity index over productive rearrangements. This immuneACCESS table, as held by TCRdb, lists in-frame sequences with V and J called but not all clones. Of the missing ones, under half trace to an unresolved V gene in checked studies; the others have no known cause. V and J calls plus clone size are reproduced from that table; the DNA served to infer D and trimming. The sample table holds under 250,000 clones, of which 75% to 90% were seen once. The biggest ten clones account for 2.5% to 4% of the sample.

The CDR3 covers 11 residues, taking in both the cysteine and the phenylalanine. The only DNA kept is the CDR3, 33 bases in frame from the first base. CDR1 SQVTM and CDR2 ANQGSEA are derived from the germline V gene. The source of this sequence is a woman aged 40 to 50 who had been exposed to COVID-19. Sequencing input: PBMCs or T cells enriched from blood (not recorded which). The rearranged segments are TRBV29-1 and TRBJ1-2, with 7 central nucleotides matching TRBD1. The CDR3 is CSVDADRPSSF. DNA sequence: TGCAGCGTCGACGCGGACAGGCCCTCCTCCTTC.